This T cell receptor beta chain was identified in a study of beta chain features in type 1 diabetes. The overall study: In all, roughly 98,000,000 sorted cells from all samples were analyzed. Whole-study results and caveats: Significant though moderate, a shortening of TCRB CDR3s appeared in all four CD4+ subsets of Type 1 diabetes patients.

Germline-derived CDR1 and CDR2 are LNHDA and SQIVND (reference sequence). The trim removed 9 bases at V and 8 bases at J, leaving 8 bases unmatched. CDR3 size: 15 residues. CD45RO/CCR7/CD25/CD127/CD95/CD27 separated CD4+ naive, central memory, regulatory and stem cell-like memory cells by sorting. Populations obtained by sorting all exceeded 95% purity. Investigators reverse transcribed all isolated RNA, so they sequenced expressed TCRB transcripts. Regulatory, naive and central memory T cell samples averaged around 3.9 million reads. Sequenced by immunoSEQ multiplex PCR; TCRdb stores in-frame clones only, minus some. The sample has about 68,000 clones; around 49% are singletons. With regard to this clone: As yet, its antigen is unknown.

Sequencing used central memory CD4+ T cells from blood. This TCR was recovered from a man in his thirties or forties with type 1 diabetes. This sequence joins TRBV19 and TRBJ2-1; 15 bases are a match to TRBD2. CDR3 DNA sequence: TGTGCCAGCTCCGGGACTAGCGGGGGGAATTATGAGCAGTTCTTC. Amino acids: CASSGTSGGNYEQFF.